The T cell receptor beta chain under discussion was sequenced for a study of blood T cell repertoires in COVID-19. Study background: Sites in the United States, Italy and Spain provided acute and convalescent COVID-19 samples. Nucleic acid was either cDNA or gDNA, and it came from T cells, B-cell-depleted T cells, or PBMCs.

Germline lookup yields CDR1 LNHNV and CDR2 YYDKDF (reference sequence). The CDR3 contains 13 residues. V lost 5 bases and J 5 bases, leaving 12 bases between the germline ends. In the study's own analysis: Cell counts per sample came from amplifying reference gene primers. Sequencing was performed with immunoSEQ multiplex PCR; in TCRdb, only in-frame clones are kept and a portion is missing. The V and J calls and clone size were taken over from that table, and D and trimming were inferred from the DNA. The data show around 270,000 clones, more than 75% seen once. The sequence was obtained from a man in his forties or fifties who had recovered from COVID-19. This chain joins TRBV15 and TRBJ2-5; perhaps TRBD1 as D (6 bases). Sample: peripheral blood. CDR3 coding DNA: TGTGCCACCAGCGGCCTGAGGGGGGAGACCCAGTACTTC. It specifies CATSGLRGETQYF.